This TCR beta chain was documented in a study of technical replicates of blood from a few donors. This CDR3 spans 14 amino acids. The germline V gene has CDR1 MNHNY and CDR2 SVGAGI (reference sequence). The germline V and J ends were trimmed by 6 bases and 2 bases, with 13 bases remaining between them. Profiling relied on immunoSEQ multiplex PCR, and the TCRdb table lists in-frame clones only, not all of them. The table has 60,000 to 65,000 clones, less than 90% seen once. The receptor was derived from a human donor in good health. Some clones in this sample may be carry-over from other donors' samples. Sample: PBMCs. V and J are TRBV6-6 and TRBJ1-2; the D is unclear. In DNA, the CDR3 is TGTGCCAGCAGAACTGCTGCCAAGAACTATGGCTACACCTTC. It translates to CASRTAAKNYGYTF.